This T cell receptor (beta chain) was sequenced in a study of cytomegalovirus exposure and HLA in healthy donors. PCR used 60 Vbeta primers and 13 Jbeta primers. Assay: immunoSEQ multiplex PCR; the TCRdb copy retains only in-frame clones and omits some. The table has about 160,000 clones, roughly four fifths seen once; the top ten hold about 1.3%. The J segment lost 4 bases and the V segment lost 4 bases, leaving 5 bases of the junction unmatched. This CDR3 has 14 residues. Germline assignment: CDR1 SGHTA and CDR2 FQGNSA. This TCR came from a young man in good health and CMV-seronegative. Sequenced material: PBMCs. V and J are TRBV7-2 and TRBJ1-2, with 8 bases matching TRBD1. CDR3 DNA: TGTGCCAGCAGCTCAGCCGGACAGGGCTATGGCTACACCTTC. Translated, it gives CASSSAGQGYGYTF.